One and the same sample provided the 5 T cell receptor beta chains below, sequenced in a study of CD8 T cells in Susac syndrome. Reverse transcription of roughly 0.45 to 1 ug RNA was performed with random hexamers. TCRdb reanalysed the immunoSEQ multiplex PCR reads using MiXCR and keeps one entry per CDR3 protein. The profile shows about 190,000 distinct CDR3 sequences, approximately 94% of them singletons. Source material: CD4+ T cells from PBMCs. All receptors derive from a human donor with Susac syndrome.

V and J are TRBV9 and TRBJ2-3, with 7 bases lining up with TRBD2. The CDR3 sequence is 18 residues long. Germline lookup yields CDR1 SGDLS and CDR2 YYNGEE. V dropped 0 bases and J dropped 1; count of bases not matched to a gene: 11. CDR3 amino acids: CASSVDGRSSGGTDTQYF. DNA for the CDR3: TGTGCCAGCAGCGTAGATGGTAGATCCAGCGGGGGCACAGATACGCAGTATTTT.

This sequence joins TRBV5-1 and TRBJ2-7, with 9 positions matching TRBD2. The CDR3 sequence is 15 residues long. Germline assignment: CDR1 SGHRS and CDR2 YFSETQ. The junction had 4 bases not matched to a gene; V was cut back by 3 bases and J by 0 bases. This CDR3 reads CASSSSGVSSYEQYF. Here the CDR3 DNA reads TGCGCCAGCAGCTCTAGCGGGGTGAGCTCCTACGAGCAGTACTTC. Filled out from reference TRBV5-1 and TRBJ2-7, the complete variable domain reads KAGVTQTPRYLIKTRGQQVTLSCSPISGHRSVSWYQQTPGQGLQFLFEYFSETQRNKGNFPGRFSGRQFSNSRSEMNVSTLELGDSALYLCASSSSGVSSYEQYFGPGTRLTVT.

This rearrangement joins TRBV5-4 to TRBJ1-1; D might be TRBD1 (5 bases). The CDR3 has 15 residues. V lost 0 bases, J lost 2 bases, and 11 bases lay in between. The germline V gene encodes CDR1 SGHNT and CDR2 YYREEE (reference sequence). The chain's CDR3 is CASSLGRGFNTEAFF. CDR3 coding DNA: TGTGCCAGCAGCTTGGGAAGGGGATTTAACACTGAAGCTTTCTTT.

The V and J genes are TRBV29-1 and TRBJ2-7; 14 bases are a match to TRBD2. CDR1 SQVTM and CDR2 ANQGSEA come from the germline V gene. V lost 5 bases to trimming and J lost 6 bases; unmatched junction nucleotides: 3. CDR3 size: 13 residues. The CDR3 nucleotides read TGCAGCGTTACCGGGACTAGCGGGGGCGAGCAGTACTTC. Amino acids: CSVTGTSGGEQYF.

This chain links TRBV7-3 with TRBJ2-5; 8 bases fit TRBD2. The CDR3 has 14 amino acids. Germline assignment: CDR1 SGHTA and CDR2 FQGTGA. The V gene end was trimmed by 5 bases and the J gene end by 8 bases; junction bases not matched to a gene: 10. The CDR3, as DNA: TGTGCCAGCAGCCCTGGGACTAGTGGAACCACCCAGTACTTC. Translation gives CASSPGTSGTTQYF. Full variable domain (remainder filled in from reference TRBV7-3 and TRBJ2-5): GAGVSQTPSNKVTEKGKYVELRCDPISGHTALYWYRQSLGQGPEFLIYFQGTGAADDSGLPNDRFFAVRPEGSVSTLKIQRTERGDSAVYLCASSPGTSGTTQYFGPGTRLLVL.